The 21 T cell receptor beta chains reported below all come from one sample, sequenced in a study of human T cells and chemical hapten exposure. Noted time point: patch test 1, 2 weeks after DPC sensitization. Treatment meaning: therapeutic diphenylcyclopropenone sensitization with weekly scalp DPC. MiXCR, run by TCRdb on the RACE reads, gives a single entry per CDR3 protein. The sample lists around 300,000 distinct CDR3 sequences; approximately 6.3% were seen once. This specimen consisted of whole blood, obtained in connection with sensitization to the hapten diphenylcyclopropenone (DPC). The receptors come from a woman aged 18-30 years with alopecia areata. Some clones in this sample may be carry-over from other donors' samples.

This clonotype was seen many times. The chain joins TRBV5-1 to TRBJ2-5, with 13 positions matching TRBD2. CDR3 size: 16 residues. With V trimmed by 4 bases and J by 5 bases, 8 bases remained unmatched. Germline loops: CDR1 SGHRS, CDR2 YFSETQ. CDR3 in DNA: TGCGCCAGCAGCCGAGGACTAGCGGGGGCCCAGGAGACCCAGTACTTC. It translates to CASSRGLAGAQETQYF.

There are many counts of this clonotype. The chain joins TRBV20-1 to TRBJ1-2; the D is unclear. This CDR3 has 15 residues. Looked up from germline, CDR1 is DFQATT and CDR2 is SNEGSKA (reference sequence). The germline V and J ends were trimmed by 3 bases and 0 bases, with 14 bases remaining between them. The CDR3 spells CSARSWAATNYGYTF. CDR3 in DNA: TGCAGTGCTAGGTCTTGGGCAGCTACTAACTATGGCTACACCTTC.

The CDR3 DNA follows: TGTGCCAGCAGTTTACTTAGCGGGGGGGCCCCCGGGGAGCTGTTTTTT. Protein: CASSLLSGGAPGELFF. The V call is TRBV12-3 or TRBV12-4, the J call TRBJ2-2; 11 bases line up with TRBD2. V shed 2 bases, J shed 6 bases, and the junction held 5 bases outside the gene matches. The CDR3 totals 16 residues.

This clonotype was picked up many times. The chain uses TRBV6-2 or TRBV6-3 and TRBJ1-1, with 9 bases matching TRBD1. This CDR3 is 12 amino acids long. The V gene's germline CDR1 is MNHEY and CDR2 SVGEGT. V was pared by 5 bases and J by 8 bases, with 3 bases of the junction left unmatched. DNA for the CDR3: TGTGCCAGCAGTGGACAGGGGTACGAAGCTTTCTTT. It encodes CASSGQGYEAFF.

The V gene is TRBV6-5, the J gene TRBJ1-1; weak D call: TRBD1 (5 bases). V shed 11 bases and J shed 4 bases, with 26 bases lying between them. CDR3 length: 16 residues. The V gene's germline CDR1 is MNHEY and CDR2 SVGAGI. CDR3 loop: CASTRSLPTRGTEAFF. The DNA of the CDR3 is TGTGCCTCCACAAGATCCCTTCCTACGAGGGGCACTGAAGCTTTCTTT.

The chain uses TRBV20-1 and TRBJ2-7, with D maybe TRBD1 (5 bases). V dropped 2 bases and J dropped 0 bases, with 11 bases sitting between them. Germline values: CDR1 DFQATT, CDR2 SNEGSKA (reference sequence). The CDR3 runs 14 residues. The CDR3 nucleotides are TGCAGTGCTAGACCGACAGAGAGCTCCTACGAGCAGTACTTC. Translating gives CSARPTESSYEQYF.

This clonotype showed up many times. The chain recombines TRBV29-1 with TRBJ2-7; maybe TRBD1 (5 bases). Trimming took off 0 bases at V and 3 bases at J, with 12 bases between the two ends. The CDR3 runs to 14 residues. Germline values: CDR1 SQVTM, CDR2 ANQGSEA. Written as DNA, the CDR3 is TGCAGCGTTGAAGATCAGGAGACAGACTACGAGCAGTACTTC. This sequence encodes CSVEDQETDYEQYF.

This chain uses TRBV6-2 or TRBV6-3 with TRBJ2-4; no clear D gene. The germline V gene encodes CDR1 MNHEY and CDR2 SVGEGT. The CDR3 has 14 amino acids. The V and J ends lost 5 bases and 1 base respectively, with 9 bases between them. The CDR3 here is CASSQLGAKNIQYF. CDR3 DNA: TGTGCCAGCAGTCAACTGGGGGCCAAAAACATTCAGTACTTC.

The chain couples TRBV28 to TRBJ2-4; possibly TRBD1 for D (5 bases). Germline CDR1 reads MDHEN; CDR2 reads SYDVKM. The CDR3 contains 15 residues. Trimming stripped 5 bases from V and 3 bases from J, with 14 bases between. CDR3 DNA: TGTGCCAGCAGTGGGCCAGCAGGGAACAAAAACATTCAGTACTTC. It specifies CASSGPAGNKNIQYF. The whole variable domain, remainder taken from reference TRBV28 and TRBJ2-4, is DVKVTQSSRYLVKRTGEKVFLECVQDMDHENMFWYRQDPGLGLRLIYFSYDVKMKEKGDIPEGYSVSREKKERFSLILESASTNQTSMYLCASSGPAGNKNIQYFGAGTRLSVL.

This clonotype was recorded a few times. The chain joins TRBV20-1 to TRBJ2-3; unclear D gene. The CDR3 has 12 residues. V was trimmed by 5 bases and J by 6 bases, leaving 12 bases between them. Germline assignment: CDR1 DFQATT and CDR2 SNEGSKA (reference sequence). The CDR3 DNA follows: TGCAGTGCTCGCTACAATGGGGATACGCAGTATTTT. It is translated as CSARYNGDTQYF.

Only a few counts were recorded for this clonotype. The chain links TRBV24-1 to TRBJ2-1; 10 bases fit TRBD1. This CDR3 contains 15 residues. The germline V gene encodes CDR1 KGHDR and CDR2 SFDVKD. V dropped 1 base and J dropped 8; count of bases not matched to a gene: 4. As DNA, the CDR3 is TGTGCCACCAGTGATTTCGGGACAGGGGAGGATGAGCAGTTCTTC. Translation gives CATSDFGTGEDEQFF.

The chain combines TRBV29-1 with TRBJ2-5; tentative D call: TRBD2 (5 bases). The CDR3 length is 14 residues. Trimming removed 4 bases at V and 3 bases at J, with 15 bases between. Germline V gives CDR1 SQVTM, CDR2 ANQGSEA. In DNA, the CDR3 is TGCAGCGTTGCCCGCAGTGGGCGGGAAGAGACCCAGTACTTC. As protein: CSVARSGREETQYF.

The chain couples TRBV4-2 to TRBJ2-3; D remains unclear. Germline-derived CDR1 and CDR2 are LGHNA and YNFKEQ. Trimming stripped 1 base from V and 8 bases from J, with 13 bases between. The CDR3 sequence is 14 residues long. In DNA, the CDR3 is TGTGCCAGCAGCCAAGGTTCTGAGCTAGGTACGCAGTATTTT. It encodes CASSQGSELGTQYF.

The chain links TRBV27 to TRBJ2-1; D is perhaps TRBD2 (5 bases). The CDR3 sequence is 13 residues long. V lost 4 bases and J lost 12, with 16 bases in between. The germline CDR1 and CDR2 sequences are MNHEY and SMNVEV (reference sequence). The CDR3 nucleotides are TGTGCCAGCAGTTATTCCGGGATACTCCCGCAGTTCTTC. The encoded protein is CASSYSGILPQFF.

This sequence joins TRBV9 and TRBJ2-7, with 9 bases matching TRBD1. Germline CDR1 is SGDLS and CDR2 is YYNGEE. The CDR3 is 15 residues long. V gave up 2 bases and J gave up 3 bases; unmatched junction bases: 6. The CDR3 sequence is CASSVSGQGHYEQYF. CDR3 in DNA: TGTGCCAGCAGCGTTTCGGGACAGGGTCACTACGAGCAGTACTTC.

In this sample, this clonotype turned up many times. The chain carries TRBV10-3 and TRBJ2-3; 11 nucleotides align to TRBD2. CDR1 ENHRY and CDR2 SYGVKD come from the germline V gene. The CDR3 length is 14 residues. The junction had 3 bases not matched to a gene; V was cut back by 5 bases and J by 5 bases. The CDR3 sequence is CAISSSGGLDTQYF. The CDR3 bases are TGTGCCATCAGTTCTAGCGGGGGGTTAGATACGCAGTATTTT.

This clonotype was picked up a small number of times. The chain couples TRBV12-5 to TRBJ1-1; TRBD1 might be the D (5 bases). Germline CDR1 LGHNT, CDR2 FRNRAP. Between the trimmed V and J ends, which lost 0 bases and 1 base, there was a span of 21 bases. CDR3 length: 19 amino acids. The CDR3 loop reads CASGLVHILAGRPNTEAFF. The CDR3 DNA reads TGTGCTAGTGGTTTGGTACATATTTTGGCAGGGCGGCCGAACACTGAAGCTTTCTTT.

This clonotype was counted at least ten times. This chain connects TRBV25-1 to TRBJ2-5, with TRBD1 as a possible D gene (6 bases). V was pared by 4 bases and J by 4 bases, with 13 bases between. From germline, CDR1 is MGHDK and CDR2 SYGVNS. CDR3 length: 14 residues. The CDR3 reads CASSGAGTTETQYF. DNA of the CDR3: TGTGCCAGCAGTGGAGCCGGGACAACAGAGACCCAGTACTTC.

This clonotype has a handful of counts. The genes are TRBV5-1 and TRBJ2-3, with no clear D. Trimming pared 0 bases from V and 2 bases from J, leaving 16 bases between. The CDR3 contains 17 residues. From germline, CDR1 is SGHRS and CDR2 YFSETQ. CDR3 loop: CASSLGWAGPPTDTQYF. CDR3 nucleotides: TGCGCCAGCAGCTTGGGGTGGGCAGGACCCCCCACAGATACGCAGTATTTT.

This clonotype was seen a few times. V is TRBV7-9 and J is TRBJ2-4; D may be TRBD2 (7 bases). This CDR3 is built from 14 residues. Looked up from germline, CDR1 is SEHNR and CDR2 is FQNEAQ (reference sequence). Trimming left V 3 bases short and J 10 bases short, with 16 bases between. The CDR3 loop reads CASSFSAGARIQYF. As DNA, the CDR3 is TGTGCCAGCAGCTTCTCGGCGGGGGCTAGAATTCAGTACTTC.

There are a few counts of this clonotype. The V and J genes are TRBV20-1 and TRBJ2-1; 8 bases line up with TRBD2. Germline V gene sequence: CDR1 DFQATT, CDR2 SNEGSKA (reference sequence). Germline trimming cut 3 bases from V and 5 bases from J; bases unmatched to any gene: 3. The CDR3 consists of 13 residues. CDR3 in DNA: TGCAGTGCTAGCGGGGGGGCGAACAATGAGCAGTTCTTC. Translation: CSASGGANNEQFF.